A single sample is the source of the 14 T cell receptor beta chains below, sequenced in a study of shared clonotypes between healthy human individuals. Assay: immunoSEQ multiplex PCR; the TCRdb copy retains only in-frame clones and omits some. This table holds 2 million to 2.5 million clones, approximately 94% found once. The specimen was naive CD4+ T cells sorted from blood. Subset in this sample: CD45RA+ positively selected. Receptor source: a young man in good health.

The chain uses TRBV6-1 and TRBJ2-7, with D tentatively TRBD1 or TRBD2 (6 bases each). Germline CDR1 is MNHNS and CDR2 is SASEGT. Between the trimmed V and J ends, which lost 2 bases and 6 bases, there was a span of 14 bases. CDR3 length: 14 residues. CDR3 nucleotides: TGTGCCAGCAGTGAACGAACAGGGAGGAGCGAGCAGTACTTC. It is translated as CASSERTGRSEQYF.

J is TRBJ2-7 and V is TRBV4-3; 10 nucleotides align to TRBD1. J lost 6 bases, V lost 0 bases, and 5 bases had no gene match. Germline lookup yields CDR1 LGHNA and CDR2 YSLEER. The CDR3 has 15 residues. CDR3 region: CASSQEGGDRGEQYF. As DNA, the CDR3 is TGCGCCAGCAGCCAAGAAGGGGGGGACAGGGGCGAGCAGTACTTC.

This clone has just one count. This specimen includes other DNA sequences encoding the same CDR3. The V gene is TRBV5-1, the J gene TRBJ2-5, with D possibly TRBD2 on 6 matching bases. The CDR3 has 14 amino acids. Per germline, CDR1 SGHRS and CDR2 YFSETQ. The V and J ends lost 3 bases and 2 bases respectively, with 11 bases between them. The CDR3 loop is CASSSAGIQETQYF. CDR3 nucleotides: TGCGCCAGCAGCTCAGCGGGTATACAAGAGACCCAGTACTTC.

This chain connects TRBV18 to TRBJ1-2, with D maybe TRBD1 (5 bases). Germline V lookup: CDR1 KGHSH, CDR2 LQKENI. V dropped 2 bases and J dropped 5 bases, with 18 bases sitting between them. CDR3 size: 16 residues. CDR3 protein: CASSPLVARDAYGYTF. CDR3 DNA: TGTGCCAGCTCACCATTGGTCGCCAGGGATGCTTATGGCTACACCTTC. The whole variable domain, remainder taken from reference TRBV18 and TRBJ1-2, is NAGVMQNPRHLVRRRGQEARLRCSPMKGHSHVYWYRQLPEEGLKFMVYLQKENIIDESGMPKERFSAEFPKEGPSILRIQQVVRGDSAAYFCASSPLVARDAYGYTFGSGTRLTVV.

The chain has TRBV6-6 and TRBJ1-5, with unresolved D. V lost 6 bases, J lost 1 base, and 7 bases lay in between. The CDR3 has 13 residues. The germline V gene encodes CDR1 MNHNY and CDR2 SVGAGI (reference sequence). CDR3 loop: CASRDTSNQPQHF. The CDR3 nucleotides read TGTGCCAGCAGGGATACAAGCAATCAGCCCCAGCATTTT.

The chain links TRBV4-3 to TRBJ2-5, with 9 bases matching TRBD1. The ends lost 2 bases at V and 5 bases at J; junction bases unmatched: 6. This CDR3 spans 15 amino acids. Germline CDR1 reads LGHNA; CDR2 reads YSLEER. This chain's CDR3 is CASSQTPTGGETQYF. The CDR3 nucleotides are TGCGCCAGCAGCCAAACCCCGACAGGGGGGGAGACCCAGTACTTC.

The V gene is TRBV10-2, the J gene TRBJ1-1, with D perhaps matching TRBD1 (5 bases). The CDR3 totals 13 residues. Germline V gene sequence: CDR1 WSHSY, CDR2 SAAADI. With 11 bases removed from V and 5 bases from J, the gap between germline ends came to 18 bases. CDR3 region: CAATGQGGTEAFF. The CDR3 nucleotides read TGCGCCGCCACTGGGCAGGGAGGAACTGAAGCTTTCTTT.

The chain joins TRBV6-5 to TRBJ2-5; D might be TRBD2 (6 bases). This CDR3 has 14 amino acids. Germline-derived CDR1 and CDR2 are MNHEY and SVGAGI. The V end was cut by 5 bases, the J end by 5 bases, with 15 bases between. The CDR3 bases are TGTGCCAGCAGTGAAACGGGGGAGTGGGAGACCCAGTACTTC. It yields the protein CASSETGEWETQYF.

This chain connects TRBV7-9 to TRBJ2-3, with 14 bases aligning to TRBD2. The CDR3 runs 15 residues. The germline gives CDR1 SEHNR, CDR2 FQNEAQ (reference sequence). V shed 0 bases and J 15 bases; nucleotides not matched to a gene: 8. The CDR3 is CASSLARTSGGLSYF. The CDR3 DNA reads as TGTGCCAGCAGCTTAGCCAGGACTAGCGGGGGGCTAAGCTATTTT.

Note on this clone: The sample has other DNA sequences that encode this CDR3 too. The chain links TRBV11-2 to TRBJ1-3; no clear D gene. This CDR3 is 15 amino acids long. Germline loops: CDR1 SGHAT, CDR2 FQNNGV. Trimming took off 0 bases at V and 0 bases at J, with 6 bases between the two ends. The CDR3 sequence is CASSLDGVSGNTIYF. CDR3 sequence (DNA): TGTGCCAGCAGCTTAGATGGGGTCTCTGGAAACACCATATATTTT.

The genes are TRBV10-2 and TRBJ1-5, with D tentatively TRBD1 (5 bases). CDR3 length: 15 residues. Between the trimmed V and J ends, which lost 6 bases and 0 bases, there was a span of 12 bases. Germline CDR1 reads WSHSY; CDR2 reads SAAADI. CDR3 protein: CASRVQGCSNQPQHF. In DNA form, the CDR3 reads TGCGCCAGCAGGGTCCAGGGCTGTAGCAATCAGCCCCAGCATTTT.

This chain uses TRBV13 with TRBJ2-7; a weak D match, TRBD2 (6 bases). Trimming stripped 0 bases from V and 6 bases from J, with 18 bases between. This CDR3 has 16 residues. The germline V gene has CDR1 PRHDT and CDR2 FYEKMQ (reference sequence). This CDR3 is CASSLGPTRMYPEQYF. In DNA form, the CDR3 reads TGTGCCAGCAGCTTAGGTCCGACTAGAATGTATCCCGAGCAGTACTTC.

The genes are TRBV6-1 and TRBJ2-7, with a weak D call TRBD1 (6 bases). Germline CDR1 MNHNS, CDR2 SASEGT. CDR3 length: 14 amino acids. The V end lost 6 bases, the J end lost 2 bases, and 14 bases lay between the germline ends. CDR3 sequence: CASSLQGEPYEQYF. The CDR3 nucleotides are TGTGCCAGCAGCCTACAGGGAGAACCCTACGAGCAGTACTTC.

The rearrangement uses TRBV6-6 and TRBJ1-6; D is ambiguous. This CDR3 spans 12 amino acids. Germline CDR1 is MNHNY and CDR2 is SVGAGI (reference sequence). The CDR3 DNA follows: TGTATCGCAGGCTCCTATAATTCACCCCTCCACTTT. Translation: CIAGSYNSPLHF.